The 10 T cell receptor beta chains reported below all come from one sample, sequenced in a study of blood T cells in healthy people across ages. Combining a sample-barcoded 5' primer with a J-beta primer mix, a second PCR ran for roughly 7 to 12 cycles. TCRdb passed the 5' RACE reads through MiXCR, listing each CDR3 protein once. The sample holds around 1,600,000 distinct CDR3 sequences, less than 45% seen once. Sequencing input: blood. The receptors derive from a woman aged 18-30 years in good health.

The genes are TRBV20-1 and TRBJ1-1; 9 bases align to TRBD1. Trimming cost V 0 bases and J 3 bases; bases outside gene matches: 11. The CDR3 contains 17 residues. The germline V gene encodes CDR1 DFQATT and CDR2 SNEGSKA (reference sequence). CDR3 in amino acids: CSARDWDRARGDTEAFF. The CDR3 region has the DNA TGCAGTGCTAGAGATTGGGACAGGGCGCGCGGGGACACTGAAGCTTTCTTT.

V is TRBV14 and J is TRBJ1-1, with 7 positions matching TRBD1. Losses at the gene ends were 4 bases for V and 5 bases for J; bases not matched to a gene: 13. Germline loops: CDR1 SGHDN, CDR2 FVKESK. CDR3 size: 16 residues. The CDR3 DNA sequence: TGTGCCAGCAGCCGGGACAGCTCTGTGGTGGGAACTGAAGCTTTCTTT. The encoded protein is CASSRDSSVVGTEAFF.

The table lists this clonotype with a few counts. V and J are TRBV20-1 and TRBJ2-3; D not resolved. Germline CDR1 DFQATT, CDR2 SNEGSKA (reference sequence). This CDR3 spans 16 amino acids. V was shortened by 5 bases and J by 2 bases, with 20 bases between the two germline ends. CDR3 residues: CSAPRPSPLHTDTQYF. The CDR3 coding sequence is TGCAGTGCTCCCCGACCCAGCCCCCTCCACACAGATACGCAGTATTTT.

V and J are TRBV20-1 and TRBJ2-1, with 8 bases matching TRBD2. Germline V gene data show CDR1 as DFQATT and CDR2 as SNEGSKA (reference sequence). V was pared by 4 bases and J by 4 bases, with 12 bases of the junction left unmatched. CDR3 length: 16 residues. The CDR3 loop is CSAIFAGGRLYNEQFF. For the CDR3, the DNA is TGCAGTGCTATCTTCGCGGGAGGTCGTTTATACAATGAGCAGTTCTTC.

CDR3 protein: CSTVLAGGEKFF. In DNA form, the CDR3 reads TGCAGCACCGTACTAGCGGGAGGGGAGAAGTTCTTC. The chain employs TRBV29-1 and TRBJ2-1, with 13 bases fitting TRBD2. Losses at the gene ends were 8 bases for V and 14 bases for J; bases not matched to a gene: 9. The CDR3 loop spans 12 amino acids. Germline lookup yields CDR1 SQVTM and CDR2 ANQGSEA.

The rearrangement links TRBV19 to TRBJ1-1; D might be TRBD1 (6 bases). This CDR3 contains 12 residues. V was trimmed by 10 bases and J by 4 bases, leaving 13 bases between them. Germline V CDR1 and CDR2: LNHDA, SQIVND (reference sequence). The CDR3 nucleotides read TGTGCCACTCAACAGGGTGTCACTGAAGCTTTCTTT. The encoded protein is CATQQGVTEAFF.

This clonotype was seen a handful of times. The chain recombines TRBV7-6 with TRBJ1-4, with TRBD1 identical over 9 bases. V dropped 4 bases and J dropped 1; count of bases not matched to a gene: 7. Germline V gene lookup returns CDR1 SGHVS and CDR2 FNYEAQ. This CDR3 comprises 17 residues. The CDR3 spells CASSSPPDRGTNEKLFF. CDR3 in DNA: TGTGCCAGCAGCTCCCCCCCGGACAGGGGAACTAATGAAAAACTGTTTTTT.

The rearrangement uses TRBV4-3 and TRBJ2-1; TRBD1 is a possible D gene (6 bases). CDR1 is LGHNA and CDR2 is YSLEER in the germline V gene. Trimming removed 3 bases at V and 9 bases at J, with 15 bases between. The length of the CDR3 is 14 residues. The CDR3 DNA reads as TGCGCCAGCAGCCACGTCATGGGGGCCGGTGAGCAGTTCTTC. As protein: CASSHVMGAGEQFF.

The J gene is TRBJ2-5, the V gene TRBV6-2 or TRBV6-3; 8 bases align to TRBD2. Looked up from germline, CDR1 is MNHEY and CDR2 is SVGEGT. The V segment lost 2 bases and the J segment 11 bases; nucleotides outside the gene matches: 16. This CDR3 has 16 residues. The CDR3 region is CASSYGGGRTSNEQYF. CDR3 DNA: TGTGCCAGCAGTTACGGGGGAGGGAGGACTAGCAATGAGCAGTACTTC.

The chain has TRBV20-1 and TRBJ2-3; the D is unclear. With 5 bases removed from V and 0 bases from J, the gap between germline ends came to 15 bases. CDR1 and CDR2 from the germline V gene are DFQATT and SNEGSKA (reference sequence). CDR3 length: 15 residues. CDR3 nucleotide sequence: TGCAGTGCTCCAGACTTGGGAAGGAGCACAGATACGCAGTATTTT. Its protein product is CSAPDLGRSTDTQYF.